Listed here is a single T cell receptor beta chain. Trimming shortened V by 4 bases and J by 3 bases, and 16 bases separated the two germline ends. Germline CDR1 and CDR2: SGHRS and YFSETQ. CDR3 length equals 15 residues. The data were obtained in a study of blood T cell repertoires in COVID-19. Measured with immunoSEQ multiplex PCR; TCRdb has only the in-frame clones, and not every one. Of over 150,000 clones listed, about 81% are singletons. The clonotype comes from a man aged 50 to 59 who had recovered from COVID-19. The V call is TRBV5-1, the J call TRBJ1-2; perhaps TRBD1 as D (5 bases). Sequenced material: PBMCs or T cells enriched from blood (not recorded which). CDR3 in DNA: TGCGCCAGCAGCCGGACGGGCAGGGTCGACTATGGCTACACCTTC. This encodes CASSRTGRVDYGYTF.